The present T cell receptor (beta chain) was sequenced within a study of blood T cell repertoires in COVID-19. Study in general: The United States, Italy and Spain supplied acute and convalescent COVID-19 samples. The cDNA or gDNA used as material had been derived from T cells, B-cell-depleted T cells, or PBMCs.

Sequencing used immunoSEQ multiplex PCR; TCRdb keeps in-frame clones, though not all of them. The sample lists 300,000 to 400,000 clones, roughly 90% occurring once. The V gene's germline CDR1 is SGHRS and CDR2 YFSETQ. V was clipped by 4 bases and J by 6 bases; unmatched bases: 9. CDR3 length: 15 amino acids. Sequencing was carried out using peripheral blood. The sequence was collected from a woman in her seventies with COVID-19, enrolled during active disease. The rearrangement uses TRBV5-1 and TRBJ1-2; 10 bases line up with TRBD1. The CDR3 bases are TGCGCCAGCAGCCCTACGGGACAGGGGTTAAATGGCTACACCTTC. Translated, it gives CASSPTGQGLNGYTF.